These 30 T cell receptor beta chains were all obtained from the same sample, sequenced in a study of CD8 T cells in ankylosing spondylitis. MiXCR, applied by TCRdb to the 5' RACE reads, yields one record per CDR3 protein. The sample includes 150,000 to 200,000 distinct CDR3 sequences, 15% to 20% of them seen just once. The sample consisted of blood, either unsorted or a sorted T cell fraction (not recorded which). Source of these receptors: a male donor aged 5-29 years with ankylosing spondylitis or in good health (not recorded which).

In regard to this clonotype: One end of the junction is discordant with germline, which a read error may explain. This chain uses TRBV13 with TRBJ2-3; TRBD2 aligns across 10 bases. The length of the CDR3 is 16 residues. Germline V gives CDR1 PRHDT, CDR2 FYEKMQ (reference sequence). This CDR3 reads CASRLSGTSGTDTQYF. CDR3 in DNA: TGTGCCAGCCGCTTAAGCGGGACTAGCGGCACAGATACGCAGTATTTT.

This clonotype has a count of ten or more. The genes are TRBV7-9 and TRBJ2-5, with TRBD2 matching 7 bases. CDR1 SEHNR and CDR2 FQNEAQ come from the germline V gene (reference sequence). After removal of 4 bases from V and 2 bases from J, the junction contained 16 bases not matched to a gene. This CDR3 spans 18 amino acids. The CDR3, as DNA: TGTGCCAGCAGCTCCGTCCTGGGGGGGGTGGCCCCTCAAGAGACCCAGTACTTC. Its translation is CASSSVLGGVAPQETQYF.

This clonotype turned up a few times. The chain is built from TRBV18 and TRBJ1-1; D remains unclear. Per the germline V gene, CDR1 is KGHSH and CDR2 is LQKENI. CDR3 size: 13 residues. Trimming stripped 4 bases from V and 1 base from J, with 7 bases between. The DNA of the CDR3 is TGTGCCAGCTCACTGGACCAGAACACTGAAGCTTTCTTT. Translating it yields CASSLDQNTEAFF.

This clonotype has at least ten counts. This rearrangement joins TRBV18 to TRBJ1-1; no definite D call. Per germline, CDR1 KGHSH and CDR2 LQKENI. V gave up 0 bases and J gave up 1 base, with 12 bases separating them. The CDR3 runs to 16 residues. The CDR3: CASSPPTVNSNTEAFF. The CDR3 nucleotides read TGTGCCAGCTCACCACCGACGGTAAACTCGAACACTGAAGCTTTCTTT.

The V call is TRBV19, the J call TRBJ2-4, with 9 positions matching TRBD2. Germline lookup yields CDR1 LNHDA and CDR2 SQIVND (reference sequence). The CDR3 has 17 residues. Trimming removed 1 base from V and 6 bases from J; junction bases left unmatched: 10. CDR3 DNA sequence: TGTGCCAGTAGTATAGCACGGACAGCGCGGGAGGGAAACATTCAGTACTTC. It is translated as CASSIARTAREGNIQYF.

The sample holds many counts of this clonotype. The chain has TRBV5-1 and TRBJ2-3; 8 bases map to TRBD2. This CDR3 region has 15 residues. Looked up from germline, CDR1 is SGHRS and CDR2 is YFSETQ. Trimming at V came to 4 bases and at J to 4 bases, leaving 8 bases not matched to a gene. For the CDR3, the DNA is TGCGCCAGCAGCGTCGCGGGAGGAGGGCCAGATACGCAGTATTTT. Its protein product is CASSVAGGGPDTQYF.

Ten or more counts support this clonotype. The J gene is TRBJ2-7, the V gene TRBV10-3; weak D call: TRBD2 (6 bases). CDR3 length equals 14 residues. Germline V lookup: CDR1 ENHRY, CDR2 SYGVKD. Trimming cost V 4 bases and J 2 bases, with 12 bases left between them. The CDR3 sequence is CAISGGLATYEQYF. The CDR3 coding sequence is TGTGCCATCAGTGGGGGACTGGCAACCTACGAGCAGTACTTC.

This clonotype was found many times. The CDR3 DNA reads TGTGCCAGCAGCGTAGGACGCCTCCGGCGTCCTTCCACTGAAGCTTTCTTT. It yields the protein CASSVGRLRRPSTEAFF. The V call is TRBV9, the J call TRBJ1-1; no firm D call. V dropped 0 bases and J dropped 4 bases, with 19 bases sitting between them. Germline CDR1 reads SGDLS; CDR2 reads YYNGEE. The CDR3 totals 17 residues.

This clonotype was detected many times. The V call is TRBV15, the J call TRBJ1-2; D is undetermined. The CDR3 loop spans 14 amino acids. Germline V gene data show CDR1 as LNHNV and CDR2 as YYDKDF (reference sequence). V lost 0 bases and J lost 8, with 13 bases in between. For the CDR3, the DNA is TGTGCCACCAGCAGAGATCGCCCCCGCTCCGGCTACACCTTC. Its protein product is CATSRDRPRSGYTF.

The chain uses TRBV18 and TRBJ1-3, with D maybe TRBD1 (5 bases). V gave up 3 bases and J gave up 0 bases, with 12 bases separating them. Looked up from germline, CDR1 is KGHSH and CDR2 is LQKENI. The CDR3 loop spans 16 amino acids. CDR3 sequence (DNA): TGTGCCAGCTCACCCGGGACTGGGAGCTCTGGAAACACCATATATTTT. Its translation is CASSPGTGSSGNTIYF.

This clonotype was detected ten times or more. The chain couples TRBV20-1 to TRBJ1-2; D perhaps matches TRBD1 (5 bases). Germline values: CDR1 DFQATT, CDR2 SNEGSKA (reference sequence). This CDR3 comprises 14 residues. The V and J ends lost 1 base and 5 bases respectively, with 14 bases between them. CDR3 nucleotides: TGCAGTGCTAGAGTACAGCCCGAGGGGTATGGCTACACCTTC. Protein: CSARVQPEGYGYTF.

This clonotype was counted ten times or more. The chain recombines TRBV12-3 or TRBV12-4 with TRBJ2-7; tentative D call: TRBD2 (6 bases). V lost 3 bases to trimming and J lost 6 bases, with 12 bases between them. This CDR3 is 13 amino acids long. The CDR3 DNA reads TGTGCCAGCAGTTTCGGGAGCAGACGCGAGCAGTACGTC. It specifies CASSFGSRREQYV.

This clonotype occurred many times. This CDR3 is CASSLNGGFGNTIYF. DNA for the CDR3: TGTGCCAGCAGCTTAAATGGGGGATTTGGAAACACCATATATTTT. The chain has TRBV7-3 and TRBJ1-3, with TRBD1 as a possible D gene (5 bases). Trimming shortened V by 1 base and J by 3 bases, and 10 bases separated the two germline ends. The CDR3 spans 15 residues. Germline CDR1 reads SGHTA; CDR2 reads FQGTGA.

The chain carries TRBV20-1 and TRBJ2-7; 8 nucleotides line up with TRBD1. The trim removed 3 bases at V and 3 bases at J, leaving 10 bases unmatched. Germline assignment: CDR1 DFQATT and CDR2 SNEGSKA (reference sequence). CDR3 length: 15 residues. The CDR3, as DNA: TGCAGTGCTAGCTTCAACAGGGGGATGGGCTACGAGCAGTACTTC. Residues: CSASFNRGMGYEQYF.

This clonotype showed up many times. The V gene is TRBV20-1, the J gene TRBJ2-7; D call uncertain. The ends were cut back, 3 bases at V and 4 bases at J, with 10 bases in the middle. Germline loops: CDR1 DFQATT, CDR2 SNEGSKA (reference sequence). This CDR3 contains 12 residues. CDR3 DNA sequence: TGCAGTGCTAGGGTGGCAGCATACGAGCAGTACTTC. Its translation: CSARVAAYEQYF.

This clonotype has a count of ten or more. The V call is TRBV5-1, the J call TRBJ2-1; 9 bases agree with TRBD2. With V trimmed by 1 base and J by 6 bases, 5 bases remained unmatched. CDR1 is SGHRS, CDR2 YFSETQ, per germline. The CDR3 is 15 amino acids. The CDR3 reads CASSLTSGRGNEQFF. The CDR3 DNA is TGCGCCAGCAGCTTGACTAGCGGGCGGGGCAATGAGCAGTTCTTC.

This clonotype was found a few times. The CDR3, as DNA: TGTGCCAGCAGTGAAGCGGGGTTAGGACAGCCCCAGCATTTT. This codes for CASSEAGLGQPQHF. The chain uses TRBV6-6 and TRBJ1-5; D unclear. Germline CDR1 MNHNY, CDR2 SVGAGI (reference sequence). Between the trimmed V and J ends, which lost 5 bases and 7 bases, there was a span of 15 bases. The CDR3 consists of 14 residues.

This clonotype was seen many times. The chain joins TRBV5-1 to TRBJ2-3; a weak D match, TRBD2 (5 bases). This CDR3 has 14 amino acids. Trimming stripped 6 bases from V and 1 base from J, with 12 bases between. CDR1 and CDR2 from the germline V gene are SGHRS and YFSETQ. The CDR3: CASNPSGGTDTQYF. CDR3 DNA sequence: TGCGCCAGCAATCCCTCCGGGGGCACAGATACGCAGTATTTT.

This clonotype was observed a few times. The chain carries TRBV10-2 and TRBJ2-4; TRBD1 matches at 8 bases. This CDR3 region has 16 residues. Germline assignment: CDR1 WSHSY and CDR2 SAAADI. Trimming removed 5 bases from V and 1 base from J; junction bases left unmatched: 7. CDR3 nucleotides: TGCGCCAGCAGTCGACAGGGGTCGGGGGCCAAAAACATTCAGTACTTC. This codes for CASSRQGSGAKNIQYF.

There are many counts of this clonotype. The V gene is TRBV20-1, the J gene TRBJ2-2; 12 nucleotides align to TRBD2. CDR3 length equals 17 residues. The ends lost 2 bases at V and 5 bases at J; junction bases unmatched: 9. Germline assignment: CDR1 DFQATT and CDR2 SNEGSKA (reference sequence). The DNA of the CDR3 is TGCAGTGCTAGAATCCCTAGCGGGAGGGCCATGACCGGGGAGCTGTTTTTT. It is translated as CSARIPSGRAMTGELFF.

The chain's CDR3 is CASSLRQRNQPQHF. CDR3 DNA: TGTGCCAGCAGTTTAAGGCAGAGAAATCAGCCCCAGCATTTT. This chain links TRBV27 with TRBJ1-5; D is unresolved. The V gene's germline CDR1 is MNHEY and CDR2 SMNVEV (reference sequence). The CDR3 spans 14 residues. V gave up 2 bases and J gave up 4 bases, with 9 bases separating them.

This clonotype was counted at least ten times. V gene TRBV11-3 combines with J gene TRBJ2-1; 7 positions agree with TRBD2. J gave up 0 bases and V 0 bases, and 17 bases lay outside the gene matches. The CDR3 has 21 amino acids. CDR1 is SGHNT and CDR2 is YENEEA in the germline V gene. CDR3 bases: TGTGCCAGCAGCTTAGATTTATGGGCGGGAGCCCCCCCCAGCTCCTACAATGAGCAGTTCTTC. Its translation: CASSLDLWAGAPPSSYNEQFF.

At least ten counts were recorded for this clonotype. This chain connects TRBV10-3 to TRBJ2-6; 7 nucleotides line up with TRBD1. The CDR3 has 17 residues. The germline V gene encodes CDR1 ENHRY and CDR2 SYGVKD. V lost 2 bases to trimming and J lost 2 bases; unmatched junction nucleotides: 6. This CDR3 reads CAISEPPGQPGANVLTF. DNA for the CDR3: TGTGCCATCAGTGAGCCTCCGGGACAGCCTGGGGCCAACGTCCTGACTTTC.

The J gene is TRBJ2-1, the V gene TRBV20-1, with a possible D match to TRBD2 (6 bases). CDR1 and CDR2 from the germline V gene are DFQATT and SNEGSKA (reference sequence). Trimming took 5 bases from V and 2 from J, leaving 13 bases between them. The CDR3 length is 14 residues. This CDR3 reads CSASRLGTYNEQFF. The CDR3 DNA reads TGCAGTGCTTCTCGACTAGGTACCTACAATGAGCAGTTCTTC.

This clonotype was counted ten times or more. CDR3 bases: TGCGCCAGCAGCTTGGCTGGGGCCAACGTCCTGACTTTC. This gives the protein CASSLAGANVLTF. The chain links TRBV5-1 to TRBJ2-6; D gene ambiguous. The CDR3 sequence is 13 residues long. Trimming took off 0 bases at V and 2 bases at J, with 0 bases between the two ends. Per the germline V gene, CDR1 is SGHRS and CDR2 is YFSETQ.

Many counts were recorded for this clonotype. This sequence joins TRBV15 and TRBJ2-5; TRBD1 is a possible D gene (6 bases). Germline V gene sequence: CDR1 LNHNV, CDR2 YYDKDF (reference sequence). The CDR3 runs to 14 residues. V lost 2 bases and J 5 bases, leaving 12 bases between the germline ends. The CDR3 sequence: CATSRTRTVETQYF. CDR3 sequence (DNA): TGTGCCACCAGCAGAACGAGGACAGTGGAGACCCAGTACTTC.

The table lists this clonotype with many counts. The rearrangement links TRBV27 to TRBJ1-5, with 10 bases fitting TRBD1. The CDR3 is 16 amino acids. Germline loops: CDR1 MNHEY, CDR2 SMNVEV (reference sequence). Trimming took 4 bases from V and 5 from J; bases not matched to a gene: 8. CDR3 nucleotide sequence: TGTGCCAGCAGTTCCGGACAGGGGGGATCCCATCAGCCCCAGCATTTT. This gives the protein CASSSGQGGSHQPQHF.

This clonotype appeared a few times. The chain couples TRBV29-1 to TRBJ2-5; 8 bases are a match to TRBD2. Germline assignment: CDR1 SQVTM and CDR2 ANQGSEA. With 4 bases clipped from V and 1 base from J, the junction kept 2 bases outside the gene matches. CDR3 length: 13 amino acids. The CDR3 DNA reads as TGCAGCGTTGCTGCGGGGGGCCAAGAGACCCAGTACTTC. Translated, it gives CSVAAGGQETQYF.

In its sample, this clonotype was seen many times. The genes are TRBV15 and TRBJ2-3, with D maybe TRBD1 (5 bases). This CDR3 comprises 17 residues. Germline CDR1 LNHNV, CDR2 YYDKDF (reference sequence). V was cut by 1 base and J by 2 bases, with 16 bases left in between. CDR3 in amino acids: CATSRARQTLLTDTQYF. The CDR3 DNA follows: TGTGCCACCAGCAGAGCGCGACAGACGTTACTCACAGATACGCAGTATTTT.

This clonotype was observed a few times. The gene calls are TRBV20-1 and TRBJ2-1; maybe TRBD2 (5 bases). V shed 5 bases and J shed 8 bases, with 13 bases lying between them. Germline CDR1 DFQATT, CDR2 SNEGSKA (reference sequence). The CDR3 has 12 residues. CDR3 nucleotide sequence: TGCAGTGCTTCGAGGGTCGGGGATGAGCAGTTCTTC. This encodes CSASRVGDEQFF.